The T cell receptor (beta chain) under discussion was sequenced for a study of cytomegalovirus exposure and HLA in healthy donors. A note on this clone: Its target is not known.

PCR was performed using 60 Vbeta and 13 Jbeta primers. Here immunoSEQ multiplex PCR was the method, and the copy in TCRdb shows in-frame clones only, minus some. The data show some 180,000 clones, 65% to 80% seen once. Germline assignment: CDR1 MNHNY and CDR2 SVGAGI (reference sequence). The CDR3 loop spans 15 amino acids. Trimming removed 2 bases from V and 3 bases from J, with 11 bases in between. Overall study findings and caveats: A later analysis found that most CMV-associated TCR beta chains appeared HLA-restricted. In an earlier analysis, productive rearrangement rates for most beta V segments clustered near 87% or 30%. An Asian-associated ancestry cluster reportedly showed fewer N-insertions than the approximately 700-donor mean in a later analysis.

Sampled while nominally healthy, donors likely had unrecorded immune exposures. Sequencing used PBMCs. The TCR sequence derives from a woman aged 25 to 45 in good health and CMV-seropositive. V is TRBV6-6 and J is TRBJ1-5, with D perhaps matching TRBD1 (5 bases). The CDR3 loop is CASSYPDRFNQPQHF. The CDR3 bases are TGTGCCAGCAGTTACCCCGACAGATTCAATCAGCCCCAGCATTTT.